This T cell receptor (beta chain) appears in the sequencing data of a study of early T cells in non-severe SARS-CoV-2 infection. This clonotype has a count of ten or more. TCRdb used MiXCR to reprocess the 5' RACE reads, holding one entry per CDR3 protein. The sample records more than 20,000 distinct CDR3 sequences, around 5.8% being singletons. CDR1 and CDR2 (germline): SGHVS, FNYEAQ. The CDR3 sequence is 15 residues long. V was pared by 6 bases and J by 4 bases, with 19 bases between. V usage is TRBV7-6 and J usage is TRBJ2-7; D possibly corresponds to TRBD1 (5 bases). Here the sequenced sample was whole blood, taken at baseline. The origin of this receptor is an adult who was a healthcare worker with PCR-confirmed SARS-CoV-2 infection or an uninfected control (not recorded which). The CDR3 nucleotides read TGTGCCAGCAGTAAAACCCAGGGCCCTGCTTACGAGCAGTACTTC. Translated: CASSKTQGPAYEQYF. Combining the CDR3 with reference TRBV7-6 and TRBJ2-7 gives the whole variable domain GAGVSQSPRYKVTKRGQDVALRCDPISGHVSLYWYRQALGQGPEFLTYFNYEAQQDKSGLPNDRFSAERPEGSISTLTIQRTEQRDSAMYRCASSKTQGPAYEQYFGPGTRLTVT.